Below, 10 T cell receptor beta chains from the same sample are listed, as sequenced in a study of T cell changes during pregnancy in multiple sclerosis (dated 2019 in TCRdb). Libraries came from the immunoSEQ multiplex PCR assay. TCRdb limited this immuneACCESS table to in-frame rearrangements with V and J called. A share of clones is missing; checked studies link under half to unresolved V genes, and the rest is unexplained. Here the sample has about 97,000 clones; just over 90% occur a single time. The top ten constitute around 0.78% of the sample. The sequences come from peripheral blood, collected in the second trimester of pregnancy. These receptors were obtained from a female donor in good health, enrolled as a control in a pregnancy study.

The chain is built from TRBV6-4 and TRBJ2-2; no clear D gene. The CDR3 is 15 amino acids. Trimming took off 3 bases at V and 0 bases at J, with 8 bases between the two ends. Germline CDR1 MRHNA, CDR2 SNTAGT. CDR3 sequence (DNA): TGTGCCAGCAGTGATGGTCCGGCGAACACCGGGGAGCTGTTTTTT. This codes for CASSDGPANTGELFF.

The V call is TRBV30, the J call TRBJ2-1; 10 nucleotides align to TRBD2. Trimming cost V 2 bases and J 2 bases; bases outside gene matches: 3. From germline, CDR1 is GTSNPN and CDR2 SVGIG (reference sequence). The CDR3 is 15 amino acids. The CDR3 sequence: CAWSRSGRAYNEQFF. CDR3 sequence (DNA): TGTGCCTGGAGTAGGAGCGGGAGGGCCTACAATGAGCAGTTCTTC. Complete variable domain (other parts from reference TRBV30 and TRBJ2-1): SQTIHQWPATLVQPVGSPLSLECTVEGTSNPNLYWYRQAAGRGLQLLFYSVGIGQISSEVPQNLSASRPQDRQFILSSKKLLLSDSGFYLCAWSRSGRAYNEQFFGPGTRLTVL.

The CDR3 region is CASSLGDRNYGYTF. DNA of the CDR3: TGTGCCAGCAGCTTAGGGGACAGAAACTATGGCTACACCTTC. The J gene is TRBJ1-2, the V gene TRBV7-9; 7 bases are a match to TRBD1. Per the germline V gene, CDR1 is SEHNR and CDR2 is FQNEAQ (reference sequence). The CDR3 covers 14 residues. Trimming took 1 base from V and 2 from J; bases not matched to a gene: 1.

The chain joins TRBV6-4 to TRBJ2-5; possibly TRBD2 for D (7 bases). Germline V CDR1 and CDR2: MRHNA, SNTAGT. Trimming cost V 5 bases and J 2 bases, with 18 bases left between them. The CDR3 spans 16 residues. The CDR3: CASSPAGGGTQETQYF. The DNA of the CDR3 is TGTGCCAGCAGTCCCGCTGGGGGGGGCACACAAGAGACCCAGTACTTC.

In regard to this clone: At one boundary the junction diverges from the germline segment, which might be a read error. The CDR3 spells CASSYWGGNDGYTF. The DNA of the CDR3 is TGTGCCAGCAGTTACTGGGGGGGTAACGATGGCTACACCTTC. The V and J genes are TRBV6-6 and TRBJ1-2; a possible D gene is TRBD1 (5 bases). CDR1 is MNHNY and CDR2 is SVGAGI in the germline V gene (reference sequence). This CDR3 has 14 residues.

This clone has just one count. The V call is TRBV14, the J call TRBJ2-7; D uncertain. Germline CDR1 and CDR2: SGHDN and FVKESK. This CDR3 spans 15 amino acids. The V gene lost 3 bases and the J gene lost 2 bases, with 14 bases spanning the gap. The CDR3 nucleotides are TGTGCCAGCAGCCAGATCCCTGCTGAGCCCTACGAGCAGTACTTC. This translates into CASSQIPAEPYEQYF.

The chain carries TRBV6-5 and TRBJ1-2; D is unclear. Germline V gene sequence: CDR1 MNHEY, CDR2 SVGAGI. V was trimmed by 7 bases and J by 4 bases, leaving 7 bases between them. The CDR3 runs 11 residues. CDR3 region: CASKSGYGYTF. CDR3 nucleotides: TGTGCCAGCAAGAGCGGCTATGGCTACACCTTC.

The chain links TRBV7-9 to TRBJ1-2; D uncertain. V was clipped by 1 base and J by 4 bases, with 13 bases between them. The CDR3 is 15 residues long. Per germline, CDR1 SEHNR and CDR2 FQNEAQ (reference sequence). CDR3 bases: TGTGCCAGCAGCTTAGGATCCGGGAGTGGCTATGGCTACACCTTC. Its protein is CASSLGSGSGYGYTF.

The V and J genes are TRBV28 and TRBJ2-2, with D unresolved. There are 14 residues in the CDR3. Per the germline V gene, CDR1 is MDHEN and CDR2 is SYDVKM. Trimming shortened V by 0 bases and J by 7 bases, and 9 bases separated the two germline ends. CDR3 sequence reads: CASSLWWYSGELFF. The CDR3 DNA follows: TGTGCCAGCAGTTTATGGTGGTACAGCGGGGAGCTGTTTTTT.

V and J are TRBV10-1 and TRBJ2-5; 7 positions agree with TRBD2. The CDR3 covers 17 residues. Trimming took 3 bases from V and 7 from J; bases not matched to a gene: 17. Per the germline V gene, CDR1 is WNHNN and CDR2 is SYGVQD (reference sequence). CDR3 loop: CASSDRILAVIKRTQYF. CDR3 DNA sequence: TGCGCCAGCAGTGACCGTATCCTAGCGGTGATCAAGAGGACCCAGTACTTC.